This T cell receptor beta chain was recovered during a study of cytomegalovirus exposure and HLA in healthy donors. The CDR3 sequence is 12 residues long. The V gene lost 8 bases and the J gene lost 6 bases, with 10 bases spanning the gap. The germline V gene has CDR1 MDHEN and CDR2 SYDVKM. Whole-study findings and limits: The Asian-associated ancestry cluster reportedly had fewer N-insertions than the 666-donor mean in a later analysis. Earlier results showed most TCR beta V segments being productive about 87% or about 30% of the time. Highly shared sequence variants in one cluster were likely a sequencing artifact.

Use of 60 Vbeta and 13 Jbeta primers characterized the PCR. Produced via immunoSEQ multiplex PCR; TCRdb's table is partial and in-frame only. The sample lists roughly 130,000 clones; 75% to 85% were seen once. Comments on this clone: What it binds is not known.

The chain recombines TRBV28 with TRBJ1-4; D not resolved. The TCR comes from a man between 40 and 49 years old in good health and CMV-seronegative. The sample taken for sequencing was PBMCs. This CDR3 is CASGWEDEKLFF. As DNA, the CDR3 is TGTGCCAGCGGCTGGGAGGATGAAAAACTGTTTTTT.